The following is a TCR beta chain sequence with its context. Other DNA sequences in the same sample also yield this CDR3. The CDR3 runs 15 residues. V was cut by 1 base and J by 2 bases, with 8 bases left in between. CDR1 KGHSH and CDR2 LQKENI come from the germline V gene. The data are from a study of blood T cell repertoires in COVID-19. Whole-study context: Acute and convalescent COVID-19 samples came from the United States, Italy and Spain. From T cells, B-cell-depleted T cells, or PBMCs came the material, which was cDNA or gDNA.

The protocol was immunoSEQ multiplex PCR, while the TCRdb copy is restricted to in-frame clones and leaves out a portion. Here the sample spans approximately 170,000 clones, approximately 80% being singletons. The TCR sequence derives from a woman aged 45-59 years with acute or convalescent COVID-19. The sample was peripheral blood. The chain carries TRBV18 and TRBJ2-2; D unclear. The CDR3 DNA reads TGTGCCAGCTCACCACTAGGCGGTAACACCGGGGAGCTGTTTTTT. The encoded protein is CASSPLGGNTGELFF.